The 16 T cell receptor beta chains below come from one sample, sequenced in a study of technical replicates of blood from a handful of donors. TCRdb's copy holds only in-frame clones and misses some; the assay was immunoSEQ multiplex PCR. This sample carries about 48,000 clones, approximately 90% of them seen once, and the ten largest clones take under 4%. The sample was PBMCs. The receptors here all came from a human donor in good health. Some clones in this sample may be carry-over from other donors' samples.

The chain links TRBV6-4 to TRBJ2-5; 9 nucleotides align to TRBD2. Germline-derived CDR1 and CDR2 are MRHNA and SNTAGT. J was trimmed by 4 bases and V by 11 bases; bases with no gene match: 5. The CDR3 covers 12 residues. The CDR3 region is CAAYSGGETQYF. CDR3 DNA sequence: TGTGCCGCCTATAGCGGGGGAGAGACCCAGTACTTC.

The V call is TRBV2, the J call TRBJ2-2; D is uncertain. This CDR3 has 16 residues. In germline, CDR1 is SNHLY, CDR2 FYNNEI. The V end was cut by 4 bases, the J end by 4 bases, with 16 bases between. The CDR3 region is CASSASGPAATGELFF. Written as DNA, the CDR3 is TGTGCCAGCAGTGCTTCCGGCCCCGCGGCCACCGGGGAGCTGTTTTTT.

V gene TRBV4-2 combines with J gene TRBJ2-7, with D perhaps TRBD2 (5 bases). The CDR3 is 14 residues long. V lost 0 bases, J lost 7 bases, and 13 bases lay in between. Germline CDR1 is LGHNA and CDR2 is YNFKEQ. CDR3 coding DNA: TGTGCCAGCAGCCAAGATCGGAATAAGCGGGAGCAGTACTTC. It translates to CASSQDRNKREQYF.

This chain uses TRBV7-2 with TRBJ1-1; D call uncertain. This CDR3 comprises 14 residues. Germline V lookup: CDR1 SGHTA, CDR2 FQGNSA. Deletions cut 1 base from V and 0 bases from J, with 6 bases between. CDR3 residues: CASSLGGVNTEAFF. The CDR3 DNA reads as TGTGCCAGCAGCTTAGGCGGGGTGAACACTGAAGCTTTCTTT. Full variable domain (remainder filled in from reference TRBV7-2 and TRBJ1-1): GAGVSQSPSNKVTEKGKDVELRCDPISGHTALYWYRQSLGQGLEFLIYFQGNSAPDKSGLPSDRFSAERTGGSVSTLTIQRTQQEDSAVYLCASSLGGVNTEAFFGQGTRLTVV.

For the CDR3, the DNA is TGTGCCAGCAGCTTCGGGTGGCAGACTAGCACAGATACGCAGTATTTT. Residues: CASSFGWQTSTDTQYF. J is TRBJ2-3 and V is TRBV5-5; D remains unclear. Trimming stripped 2 bases from V and 0 bases from J, with 13 bases between. The CDR3 sequence is 16 residues long. From germline, CDR1 is SGHKS and CDR2 YYEKEE (reference sequence).

The chain joins TRBV4-2 to TRBJ1-2; a possible D gene is TRBD1 (5 bases). This CDR3 is built from 17 residues. V lost 5 bases and J lost 0, with 19 bases in between. CDR1 is LGHNA and CDR2 is YNFKEQ in the germline V gene. In DNA, the CDR3 is TGTGCCAGCAGCAGACAATTGTCTGACAGCTCTAACTATGGCTACACCTTC. This encodes CASSRQLSDSSNYGYTF.

This clone has a handful of counts. The chain employs TRBV7-3 and TRBJ2-2, with 12 bases matching TRBD2. CDR3 length equals 16 residues. With 5 bases clipped from V and 7 bases from J, the junction kept 8 bases outside the gene matches. Germline CDR1 SGHTA, CDR2 FQGTGA. The chain's CDR3 is CASSLGTSGLGGELFF. The CDR3 nucleotides read TGTGCCAGCAGCCTGGGGACTAGCGGGTTAGGCGGGGAGCTGTTTTTT.

The chain is built from TRBV11-2 and TRBJ2-7, with a weak D call TRBD1 (5 bases). This CDR3 is built from 15 residues. Looked up from germline, CDR1 is SGHAT and CDR2 is FQNNGV. V was pared by 4 bases and J by 9 bases, with 22 bases between. CDR3 in amino acids: CASSSIRAQDARQYF. In nucleotides, the CDR3 is TGTGCCAGCAGCTCCATCAGGGCACAGGACGCCAGGCAGTACTTC.

The V and J genes are TRBV6-1 and TRBJ1-5, with D unresolved. The V gene lost 0 bases and the J gene lost 0 bases, with 6 bases spanning the gap. CDR1 is MNHNS, CDR2 SASEGT, per germline. The CDR3 loop spans 15 amino acids. CDR3: CASSEASNSNQPQHF. The CDR3 coding sequence is TGTGCCAGCAGTGAAGCCAGTAATAGCAATCAGCCCCAGCATTTT.

The chain joins TRBV1 to TRBJ1-5; no check of the table's D call, TRBD1, against the DNA was made. TRBV1 is a pseudogene. The CDR3 spans 17 residues. CDR3 amino acids: CTSSQHSQGCGNQPQHF. CDR3 in DNA: TGCACCAGCAGCCAACATTCCCAGGGATGTGGCAATCAGCCCCAGCATTTT.

The chain uses TRBV27 and TRBJ2-7, with TRBD1 matching over 7 bases. The CDR3 has 13 residues. J was trimmed by 6 bases and V by 8 bases; bases with no gene match: 10. The V gene's germline CDR1 is MNHEY and CDR2 SMNVEV (reference sequence). CDR3 nucleotide sequence: TGTGCCAGCGGCATGACAGGGACCCCCGAGCAGTACTTC. It encodes CASGMTGTPEQYF.

DNA of the CDR3: TGTGCCAGCAGTCCAGCGGGGGAAAGCTCCTACAATGAGCAGTTCTTC. Translation gives CASSPAGESSYNEQFF. This chain links TRBV6-4 with TRBJ2-1; TRBD2 agrees at 8 bases. V was clipped by 5 bases and J by 0 bases; unmatched bases: 6. The CDR3 sequence is 16 residues long. CDR1 and CDR2 (germline): MRHNA, SNTAGT.

The gene calls are TRBV5-4 and TRBJ2-1, with D unclear. The CDR3 is made up of 15 amino acids. The V gene lost 2 bases and the J gene lost 5 bases, with 14 bases spanning the gap. CDR1 SGHNT and CDR2 YYREEE come from the germline V gene (reference sequence). The CDR3 sequence is CASSFGGSRHNEQFF. For the CDR3, the DNA is TGTGCCAGCAGCTTTGGCGGATCTCGACACAATGAGCAGTTCTTC.

The rearrangement joins TRBV4-3 to TRBJ2-2; 8 nucleotides align to TRBD2. CDR1 and CDR2 (germline): LGHNA, YSLEER. This CDR3 region has 16 residues. With V trimmed by 4 bases and J by 2 bases, 6 bases remained unmatched. The CDR3 sequence: CASSRAGVLNTGELFF. CDR3 nucleotide sequence: TGCGCCAGCAGCCGAGCGGGAGTTCTAAACACCGGGGAGCTGTTTTTT.

This clone was observed once. The V and J genes are TRBV15 and TRBJ2-3; 8 nucleotides match TRBD2. The CDR3 is 15 residues long. Per germline, CDR1 LNHNV and CDR2 YYDKDF (reference sequence). V trimming: 0 bases; J trimming: 4 bases; junction bases outside the gene matches: 3. The chain's CDR3 is CATSRDYGGADTQYF. In DNA form, the CDR3 reads TGTGCCACCAGCAGAGACTACGGGGGGGCAGATACGCAGTATTTT.

J is TRBJ2-1 and V is TRBV4-3; TRBD2 agrees at 12 bases. The CDR3 covers 17 residues. From germline, CDR1 is LGHNA and CDR2 YSLEER. Trimming took 0 bases from V and 8 from J; bases not matched to a gene: 8. In DNA, the CDR3 is TGCGCCAGCAGCCAAGATGCTGTGACTAGCGGGAGCCATGAGCAGTTCTTC. It is translated as CASSQDAVTSGSHEQFF.